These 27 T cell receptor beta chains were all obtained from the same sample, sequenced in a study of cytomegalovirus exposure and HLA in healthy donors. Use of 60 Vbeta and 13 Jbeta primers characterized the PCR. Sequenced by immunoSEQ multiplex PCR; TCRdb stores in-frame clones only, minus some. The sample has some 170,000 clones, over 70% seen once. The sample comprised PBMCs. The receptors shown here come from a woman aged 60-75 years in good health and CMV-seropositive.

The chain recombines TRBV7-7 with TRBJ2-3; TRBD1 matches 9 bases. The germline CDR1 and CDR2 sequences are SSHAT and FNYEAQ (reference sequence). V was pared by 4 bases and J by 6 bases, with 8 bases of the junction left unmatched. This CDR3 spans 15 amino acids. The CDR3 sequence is CASSSTDRGEDTQYF. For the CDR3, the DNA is TGTGCCAGCAGCTCGACTGACAGGGGGGAGGATACGCAGTATTTT.

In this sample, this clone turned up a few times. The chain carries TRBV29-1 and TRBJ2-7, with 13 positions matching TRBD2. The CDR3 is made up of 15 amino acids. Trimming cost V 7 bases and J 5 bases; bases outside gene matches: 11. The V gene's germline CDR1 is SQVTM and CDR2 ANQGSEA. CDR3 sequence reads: CSAVPGTSGTHEQYF. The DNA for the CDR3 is TGCAGCGCAGTACCCGGGACTAGCGGGACCCACGAGCAGTACTTC.

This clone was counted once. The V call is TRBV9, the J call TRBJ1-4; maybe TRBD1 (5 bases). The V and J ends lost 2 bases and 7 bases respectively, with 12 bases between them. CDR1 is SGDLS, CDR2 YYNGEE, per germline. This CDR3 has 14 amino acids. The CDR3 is CASSVGQGFEKLFF. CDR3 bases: TGTGCCAGCAGCGTTGGGCAGGGTTTTGAAAAACTGTTTTTT. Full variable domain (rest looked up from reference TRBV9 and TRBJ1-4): DSGVTQTPKHLITATGQRVTLRCSPRSGDLSVYWYQQSLDQGLQFLIQYYNGEERAKGNILERFSAQQFPDLHSELNLSSLELGDSALYFCASSVGQGFEKLFFGSGTQLSVL.

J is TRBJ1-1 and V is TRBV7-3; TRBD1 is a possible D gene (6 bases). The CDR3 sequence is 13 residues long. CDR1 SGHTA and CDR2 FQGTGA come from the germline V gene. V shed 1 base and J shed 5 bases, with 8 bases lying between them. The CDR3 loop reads CASSLSRGTEAFF. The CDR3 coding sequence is TGTGCCAGCAGCTTAAGTAGGGGGACTGAAGCTTTCTTT.

The CDR3 spells CASSSYRYEQYF. The CDR3 coding sequence is TGTGCCAGCAGTTCCTACCGCTACGAGCAGTACTTC. The chain has TRBV28 and TRBJ2-7; D remains unclear. Germline V lookup: CDR1 MDHEN, CDR2 SYDVKM. There are 12 residues in the CDR3. V shed 4 bases and J shed 3 bases, with 7 bases lying between them.

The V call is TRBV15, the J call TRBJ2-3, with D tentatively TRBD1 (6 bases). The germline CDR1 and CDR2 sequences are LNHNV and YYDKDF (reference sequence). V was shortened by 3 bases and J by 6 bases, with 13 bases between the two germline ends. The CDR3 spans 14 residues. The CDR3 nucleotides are TGTGCCACCAGCAGCTCAGGGGAATCGGATACGCAGTATTTT. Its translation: CATSSSGESDTQYF.

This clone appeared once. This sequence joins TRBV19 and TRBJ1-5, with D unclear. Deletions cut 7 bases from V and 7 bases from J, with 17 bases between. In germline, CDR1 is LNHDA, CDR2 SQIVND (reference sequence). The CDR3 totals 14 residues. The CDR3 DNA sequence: TGTGCCAGTACCCAGCCGGATGTCGGGCAGCCCCAGCATTTT. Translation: CASTQPDVGQPQHF.

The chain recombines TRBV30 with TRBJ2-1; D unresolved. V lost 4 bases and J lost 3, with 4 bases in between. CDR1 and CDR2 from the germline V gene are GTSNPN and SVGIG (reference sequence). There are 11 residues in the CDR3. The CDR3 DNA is TGTGCCTGGACTAGCTACAATGAGCAGTTCTTC. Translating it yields CAWTSYNEQFF.

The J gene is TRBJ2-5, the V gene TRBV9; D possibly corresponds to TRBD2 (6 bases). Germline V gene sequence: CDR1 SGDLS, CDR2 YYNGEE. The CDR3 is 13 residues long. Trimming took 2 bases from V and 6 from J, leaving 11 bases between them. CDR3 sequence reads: CASSVEGGKTQYF. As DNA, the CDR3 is TGTGCCAGCAGCGTTGAGGGCGGGAAGACCCAGTACTTC.

DNA of the CDR3: TGTGCCAGCTCACCTCAGACAGGGGCTGGAAACACCATATATTTT. Protein sequence: CASSPQTGAGNTIYF. The chain joins TRBV18 to TRBJ1-3; 8 bases are a match to TRBD1. V shed 3 bases and J 2 bases; nucleotides not matched to a gene: 3. The germline V gene encodes CDR1 KGHSH and CDR2 LQKENI. The CDR3 is 15 amino acids. Complete variable domain (other parts from reference TRBV18 and TRBJ1-3): NAGVMQNPRHLVRRRGQEARLRCSPMKGHSHVYWYRQLPEEGLKFMVYLQKENIIDESGMPKERFSAEFPKEGPSILRIQQVVRGDSAAYFCASSPQTGAGNTIYFGEGSWLTVV.

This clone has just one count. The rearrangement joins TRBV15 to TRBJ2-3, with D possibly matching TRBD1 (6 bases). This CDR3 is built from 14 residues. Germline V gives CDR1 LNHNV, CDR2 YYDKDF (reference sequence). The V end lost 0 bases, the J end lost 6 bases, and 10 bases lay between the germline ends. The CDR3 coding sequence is TGTGCCACCAGCAGAGATCAGAGGGGGGATACGCAGTATTTT. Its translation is CATSRDQRGDTQYF.

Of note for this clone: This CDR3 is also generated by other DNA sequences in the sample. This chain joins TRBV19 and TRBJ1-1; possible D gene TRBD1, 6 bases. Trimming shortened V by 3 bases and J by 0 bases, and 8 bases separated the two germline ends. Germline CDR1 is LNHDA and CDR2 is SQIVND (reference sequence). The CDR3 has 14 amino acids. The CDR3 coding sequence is TGTGCCAGTAGTATCACAGGGATGAACACTGAAGCTTTCTTT. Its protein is CASSITGMNTEAFF.

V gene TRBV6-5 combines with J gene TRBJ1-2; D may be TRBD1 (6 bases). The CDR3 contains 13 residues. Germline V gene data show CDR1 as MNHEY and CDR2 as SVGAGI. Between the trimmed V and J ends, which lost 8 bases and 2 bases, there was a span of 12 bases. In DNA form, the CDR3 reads TGTGCCAGCGGACCAACAGGGAACTATGGCTACACCTTC. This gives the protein CASGPTGNYGYTF.

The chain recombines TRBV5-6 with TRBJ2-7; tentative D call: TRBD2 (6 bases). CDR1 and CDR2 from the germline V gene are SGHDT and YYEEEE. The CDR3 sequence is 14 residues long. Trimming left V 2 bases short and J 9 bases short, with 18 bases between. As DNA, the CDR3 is TGTGCCAGCAGCTTACCCGGGACTCCAAATGCGCAGTACTTC. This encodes CASSLPGTPNAQYF.

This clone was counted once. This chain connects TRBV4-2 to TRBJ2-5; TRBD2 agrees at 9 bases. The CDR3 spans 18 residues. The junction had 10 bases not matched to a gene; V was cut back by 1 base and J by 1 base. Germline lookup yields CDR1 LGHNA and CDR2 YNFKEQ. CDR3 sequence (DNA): TGTGCCAGCAGCCAAGCTGTAGTCAGCGGGGGGTTCCAAGAGACCCAGTACTTC. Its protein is CASSQAVVSGGFQETQYF.

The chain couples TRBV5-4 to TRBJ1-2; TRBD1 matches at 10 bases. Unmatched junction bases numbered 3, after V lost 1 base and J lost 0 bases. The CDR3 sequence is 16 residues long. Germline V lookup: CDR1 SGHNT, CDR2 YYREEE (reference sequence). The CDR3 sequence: CASSLTGTGANYGYTF. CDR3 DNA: TGTGCCAGCAGCTTGACAGGGACAGGGGCTAACTATGGCTACACCTTC.

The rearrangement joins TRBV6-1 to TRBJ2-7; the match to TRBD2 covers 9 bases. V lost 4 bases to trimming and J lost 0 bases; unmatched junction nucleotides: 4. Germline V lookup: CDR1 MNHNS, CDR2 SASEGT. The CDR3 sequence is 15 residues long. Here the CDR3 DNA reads TGTGCCAGCAGTGCGACTAGCGGTATCTCCTACGAGCAGTACTTC. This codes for CASSATSGISYEQYF.

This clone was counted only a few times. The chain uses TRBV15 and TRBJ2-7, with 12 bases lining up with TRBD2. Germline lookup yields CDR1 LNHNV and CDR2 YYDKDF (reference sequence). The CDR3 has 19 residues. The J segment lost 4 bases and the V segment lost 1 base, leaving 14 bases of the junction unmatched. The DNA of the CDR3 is TGTGCCACCAGCAGAGGAAACAAAGGACTAGCGGGACGCCCGTACGAGCAGTACTTC. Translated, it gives CATSRGNKGLAGRPYEQYF.

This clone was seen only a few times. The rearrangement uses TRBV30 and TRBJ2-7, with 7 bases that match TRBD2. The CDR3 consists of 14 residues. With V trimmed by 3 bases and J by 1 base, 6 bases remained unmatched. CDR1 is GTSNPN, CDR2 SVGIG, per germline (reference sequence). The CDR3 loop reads CAWRSRGISYEQYF. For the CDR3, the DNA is TGTGCCTGGAGGTCGCGGGGGATATCCTACGAGCAGTACTTC.

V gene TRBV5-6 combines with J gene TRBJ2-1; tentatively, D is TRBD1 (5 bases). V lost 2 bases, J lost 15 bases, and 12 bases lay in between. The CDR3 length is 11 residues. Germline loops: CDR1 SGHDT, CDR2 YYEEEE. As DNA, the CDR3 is TGTGCCAGCAGCTTACAGGAGAGACGGTTCTTC. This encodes CASSLQERRFF.

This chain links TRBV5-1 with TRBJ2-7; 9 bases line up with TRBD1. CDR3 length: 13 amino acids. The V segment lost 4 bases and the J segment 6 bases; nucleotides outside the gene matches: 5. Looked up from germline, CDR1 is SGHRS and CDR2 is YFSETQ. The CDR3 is CASSADRGSEQYF. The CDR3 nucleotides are TGCGCCAGCAGCGCGGACAGGGGAAGCGAGCAGTACTTC.

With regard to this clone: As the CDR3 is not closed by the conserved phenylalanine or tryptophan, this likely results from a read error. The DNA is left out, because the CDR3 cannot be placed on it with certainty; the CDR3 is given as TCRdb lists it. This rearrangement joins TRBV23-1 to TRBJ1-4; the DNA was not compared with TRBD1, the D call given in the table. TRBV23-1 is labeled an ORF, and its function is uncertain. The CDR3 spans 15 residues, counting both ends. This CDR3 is CASSQLRQGALKVAL.

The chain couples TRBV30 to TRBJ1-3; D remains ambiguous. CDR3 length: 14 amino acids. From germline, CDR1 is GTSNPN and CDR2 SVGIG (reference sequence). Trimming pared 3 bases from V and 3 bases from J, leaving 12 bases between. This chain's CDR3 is CAWSPFGDGNTIYF. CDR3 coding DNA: TGTGCCTGGAGCCCCTTTGGAGATGGAAACACCATATATTTT.

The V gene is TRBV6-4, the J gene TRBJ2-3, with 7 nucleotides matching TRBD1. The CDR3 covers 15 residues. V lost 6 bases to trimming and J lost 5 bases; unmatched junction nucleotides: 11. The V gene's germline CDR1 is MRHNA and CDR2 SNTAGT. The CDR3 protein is CASSGDRSNQDTQYF. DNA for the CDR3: TGTGCCAGCAGCGGGGACAGATCTAATCAAGATACGCAGTATTTT.

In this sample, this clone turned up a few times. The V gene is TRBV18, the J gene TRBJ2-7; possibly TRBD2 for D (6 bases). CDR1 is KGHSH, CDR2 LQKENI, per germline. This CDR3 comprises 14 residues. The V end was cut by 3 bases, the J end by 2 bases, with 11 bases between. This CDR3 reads CASSPYGEAYEQYF. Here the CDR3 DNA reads TGTGCCAGCTCACCCTATGGGGAGGCCTACGAGCAGTACTTC. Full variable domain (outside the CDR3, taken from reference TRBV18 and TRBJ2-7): NAGVMQNPRHLVRRRGQEARLRCSPMKGHSHVYWYRQLPEEGLKFMVYLQKENIIDESGMPKERFSAEFPKEGPSILRIQQVVRGDSAAYFCASSPYGEAYEQYFGPGTRLTVT.

DNA of the CDR3: TGTGCCAGCTGGGGACAGGGGAGTTTGAAAGGCGGCTACACCTTC. Protein product: CASWGQGSLKGGYTF. The V and J genes are TRBV6-5 and TRBJ1-2; 10 bases are shared with TRBD1. Trimming took 8 bases from V and 8 from J; bases not matched to a gene: 14. The CDR3 runs 15 residues. CDR1 MNHEY and CDR2 SVGAGI come from the germline V gene.

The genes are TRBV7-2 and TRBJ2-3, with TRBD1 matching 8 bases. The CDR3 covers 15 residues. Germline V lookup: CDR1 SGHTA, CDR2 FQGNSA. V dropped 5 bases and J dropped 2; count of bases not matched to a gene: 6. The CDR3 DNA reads TGTGCCAGCAGCCCAGGGGACAGGCCCACAGATACGCAGTATTTT. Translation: CASSPGDRPTDTQYF.